These 18 T cell receptor beta chains were all obtained from the same sample, sequenced in a study of blood T cell repertoires in COVID-19. The repertoire was sequenced with immunoSEQ multiplex PCR; TCRdb's copy has only in-frame clones and lacks some. The table includes 25,000 to 30,000 clones, approximately 91% detected once. Specimen: peripheral blood. The receptor source for this set is a man between 65 and 80 years old with active COVID-19.

This chain connects TRBV4-3 to TRBJ2-1; 11 bases match TRBD1. Germline V CDR1 and CDR2: LGHNA, YSLEER. The junction had 8 bases not matched to a gene; V was cut back by 4 bases and J by 9 bases. The CDR3 runs to 15 residues. The DNA of the CDR3 is TGCGCCAGCAGCCCCGGCCGGGACAGGGGGGGTGAGCAGTTCTTC. Residues: CASSPGRDRGGEQFF.

This clone appeared a single time. The gene calls are TRBV9 and TRBJ2-1; TRBD2 agrees at 13 bases. The V gene end was trimmed by 4 bases and the J gene end by 9 bases; junction bases not matched to a gene: 10. Germline loops: CDR1 SGDLS, CDR2 YYNGEE. This CDR3 is 16 amino acids long. The CDR3 is CASSLGGLAGTAEQFF. CDR3 bases: TGTGCCAGCAGCCTGGGGGGACTAGCGGGGACCGCTGAGCAGTTCTTC. Based on the CDR3 plus reference TRBV9 and TRBJ2-1, the full variable domain is DSGVTQTPKHLITATGQRVTLRCSPRSGDLSVYWYQQSLDQGLQFLIQYYNGEERAKGNILERFSAQQFPDLHSELNLSSLELGDSALYFCASSLGGLAGTAEQFFGPGTRLTVL.

The chain uses TRBV28 and TRBJ2-3, with TRBD2 matching over 10 bases. The CDR3 has 14 amino acids. Germline trimming cut 6 bases from V and 6 bases from J; bases unmatched to any gene: 6. Per the germline V gene, CDR1 is MDHEN and CDR2 is SYDVKM. The CDR3 sequence is CASSSSGGADTQYF. The CDR3 region has the DNA TGTGCCAGCAGCTCGAGCGGGGGGGCCGATACGCAGTATTTT.

V and J are TRBV9 and TRBJ2-1; 8 bases fit TRBD1. From germline, CDR1 is SGDLS and CDR2 YYNGEE. This CDR3 comprises 16 residues. The V gene end was trimmed by 4 bases and the J gene end by 11 bases; junction bases not matched to a gene: 17. The CDR3, as DNA: TGTGCCAGCAGCAAAGCGACAGGGGACGGGAGAACGCAGCAGTTCTTC. The encoded protein is CASSKATGDGRTQQFF.

This chain joins TRBV28 and TRBJ1-4; D perhaps matches TRBD1 (5 bases). CDR1 and CDR2 from the germline V gene are MDHEN and SYDVKM. Between the trimmed V and J ends, which lost 6 bases and 4 bases, there was a span of 15 bases. This CDR3 is 15 amino acids long. The CDR3 DNA sequence: TGTGCCAGCAGCTTAGACAAGGGGTATAATGAAAAACTGTTTTTT. As protein: CASSLDKGYNEKLFF. The full variable domain, its missing parts supplied by reference TRBV28 and TRBJ1-4, is DVKVTQSSRYLVKRTGEKVFLECVQDMDHENMFWYRQDPGLGLRLIYFSYDVKMKEKGDIPEGYSVSREKKERFSLILESASTNQTSMYLCASSLDKGYNEKLFFGSGTQLSVL.

The DNA of the CDR3 is TGTGCCAGCAGCGTAGTCGGGGGAGCAAATGAGCAGTTCTTC. It yields the protein CASSVVGGANEQFF. The chain links TRBV9 to TRBJ2-1; D possibly corresponds to TRBD2 (6 bases). Looked up from germline, CDR1 is SGDLS and CDR2 is YYNGEE. The CDR3 runs 14 residues. V dropped 0 bases and J dropped 7 bases, with 11 bases sitting between them.

There are a few counts of this clone. This sequence joins TRBV19 and TRBJ1-2; weak D call: TRBD1 (5 bases). Deletions cut 1 base from V and 6 bases from J, with 9 bases between. The CDR3 is 13 amino acids. The V gene's germline CDR1 is LNHDA and CDR2 SQIVND (reference sequence). As DNA, the CDR3 is TGTGCCAGTAGTATAGCAGGGATCAATGGCTACACCTTC. Amino acid sequence: CASSIAGINGYTF. The variable domain in full, with the rest retrieved from reference TRBV19 and TRBJ1-2, is DGGITQSPKYLFRKEGQNVTLSCEQNLNHDAMYWYRQDPGQGLRLIYYSQIVNDFQKGDIAEGYSVSREKKESFPLTVTSAQKNPTAFYLCASSIAGINGYTFGSGTRLTVV.

The chain couples TRBV7-9 to TRBJ1-2; 7 bases agree with TRBD1. Germline trimming cut 5 bases from V and 3 bases from J; bases unmatched to any gene: 12. This CDR3 is built from 16 residues. Germline CDR1 and CDR2: SEHNR and FQNEAQ (reference sequence). CDR3 region: CASSDPTGRIDYGYTF. The CDR3 region has the DNA TGTGCCAGCAGCGACCCGACAGGGCGGATAGACTATGGCTACACCTTC.

The genes are TRBV5-1 and TRBJ2-7; possibly TRBD1 for D (6 bases). V was cut by 3 bases and J by 2 bases, with 12 bases left in between. There are 14 residues in the CDR3. Germline V gene sequence: CDR1 SGHRS, CDR2 YFSETQ. The CDR3 loop is CASSSDSHTYEQYF. DNA for the CDR3: TGCGCCAGCAGCTCGGACAGTCATACCTACGAGCAGTACTTC.

The chain uses TRBV24-1 and TRBJ1-5; D may be TRBD1 (6 bases). This CDR3 contains 17 residues. Trimming removed 6 bases at V and 0 bases at J, with 17 bases between. Looked up from germline, CDR1 is KGHDR and CDR2 is SFDVKD. CDR3 residues: CATSSPRQADSNQPQHF. CDR3 DNA sequence: TGTGCCACCAGTTCTCCCCGACAGGCAGATAGCAATCAGCCCCAGCATTTT.

The chain uses TRBV6-5 and TRBJ2-6; a possible D gene is TRBD1 (6 bases). The CDR3 covers 15 residues. Germline CDR1 and CDR2: MNHEY and SVGAGI. Trimming stripped 6 bases from V and 2 bases from J, with 11 bases between. This chain's CDR3 is CASRKYRAGANVLTF. The CDR3 DNA follows: TGTGCCAGCAGGAAATACAGGGCTGGGGCCAACGTCCTGACTTTC.

This chain uses TRBV11-3 with TRBJ2-7, with 7 positions matching TRBD1. In germline, CDR1 is SGHNT, CDR2 YENEEA. This CDR3 has 13 residues. V was pared by 2 bases and J by 5 bases, with 3 bases of the junction left unmatched. The CDR3 sequence is CASSLTGAHEQYF. In DNA form, the CDR3 reads TGTGCCAGCAGCTTAACAGGGGCCCACGAGCAGTACTTC.

The rearrangement joins TRBV5-6 to TRBJ2-7; D perhaps matches TRBD2 (5 bases). The CDR3 has 12 amino acids. Germline-derived CDR1 and CDR2 are SGHDT and YYEEEE. The germline V and J ends were trimmed by 0 bases and 7 bases, with 8 bases remaining between them. CDR3 nucleotide sequence: TGTGCCAGCAGCTTGGCGACGGGAGAGCAGTACTTC. Its protein product is CASSLATGEQYF.

The chain couples TRBV5-1 to TRBJ2-1, with unresolved D. Germline CDR1 SGHRS, CDR2 YFSETQ. The CDR3 length is 14 residues. The germline V and J ends were trimmed by 0 bases and 8 bases, with 12 bases remaining between them. The CDR3 here is CASSLGVSEDEQFF. The CDR3 DNA follows: TGCGCCAGCAGCTTGGGTGTCAGTGAGGATGAGCAGTTCTTC.

The chain links TRBV7-2 to TRBJ1-2; D may be TRBD1 (6 bases). Germline lookup yields CDR1 SGHTA and CDR2 FQGNSA. Trimming cost V 5 bases and J 6 bases, with 10 bases left between them. This CDR3 spans 12 amino acids. The CDR3 DNA is TGTGCCAGCAGCCCCCGACAGGATGGCTACACCTTC. This sequence encodes CASSPRQDGYTF. The full variable domain, rest sourced from reference TRBV7-2 and TRBJ1-2, is GAGVSQSPSNKVTEKGKDVELRCDPISGHTALYWYRQSLGQGLEFLIYFQGNSAPDKSGLPSDRFSAERTGGSVSTLTIQRTQQEDSAVYLCASSPRQDGYTFGSGTRLTVV.

The V and J genes are TRBV2 and TRBJ2-2, with 11 bases aligning to TRBD2. CDR3 length equals 15 residues. Germline loops: CDR1 SNHLY, CDR2 FYNNEI. The trim removed 11 bases at V and 3 bases at J, leaving 8 bases unmatched. The CDR3 region has the DNA TGTGCCGGGTCTAGCGGGGGGCTCTACACCGGGGAGCTGTTTTTT. Encoded protein: CAGSSGGLYTGELFF.

V usage is TRBV15 and J usage is TRBJ1-1; D is undetermined. This CDR3 contains 12 residues. Germline loops: CDR1 LNHNV, CDR2 YYDKDF (reference sequence). V was shortened by 3 bases and J by 0 bases, with 2 bases between the two germline ends. The CDR3 reads CATSSMNTEAFF. Written as DNA, the CDR3 is TGTGCCACCAGCAGTATGAACACTGAAGCTTTCTTT.

The chain uses TRBV4-1 and TRBJ1-2; 8 bases are shared with TRBD1. Germline assignment: CDR1 MGHRA and CDR2 YSYEKL. There are 15 residues in the CDR3. The V and J ends lost 0 bases and 4 bases, in that order; junction bases with no gene match: 4. The CDR3 loop reads CASSQDRGQGYGYTF. CDR3 bases: TGCGCCAGCAGCCAAGATAGAGGACAGGGCTATGGCTACACCTTC.